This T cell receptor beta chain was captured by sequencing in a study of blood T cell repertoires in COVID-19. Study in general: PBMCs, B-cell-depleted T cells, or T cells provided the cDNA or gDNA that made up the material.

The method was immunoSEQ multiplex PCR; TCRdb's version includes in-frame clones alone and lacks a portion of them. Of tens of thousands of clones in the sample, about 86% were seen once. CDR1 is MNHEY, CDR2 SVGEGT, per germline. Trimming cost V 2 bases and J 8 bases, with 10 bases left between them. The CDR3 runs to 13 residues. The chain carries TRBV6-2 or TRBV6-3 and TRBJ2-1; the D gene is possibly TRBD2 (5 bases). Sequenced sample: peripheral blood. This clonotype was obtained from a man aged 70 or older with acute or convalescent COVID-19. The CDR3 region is CASSYRGVDEQFF. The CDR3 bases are TGTGCCAGCAGTTACCGGGGAGTGGATGAGCAGTTCTTC.